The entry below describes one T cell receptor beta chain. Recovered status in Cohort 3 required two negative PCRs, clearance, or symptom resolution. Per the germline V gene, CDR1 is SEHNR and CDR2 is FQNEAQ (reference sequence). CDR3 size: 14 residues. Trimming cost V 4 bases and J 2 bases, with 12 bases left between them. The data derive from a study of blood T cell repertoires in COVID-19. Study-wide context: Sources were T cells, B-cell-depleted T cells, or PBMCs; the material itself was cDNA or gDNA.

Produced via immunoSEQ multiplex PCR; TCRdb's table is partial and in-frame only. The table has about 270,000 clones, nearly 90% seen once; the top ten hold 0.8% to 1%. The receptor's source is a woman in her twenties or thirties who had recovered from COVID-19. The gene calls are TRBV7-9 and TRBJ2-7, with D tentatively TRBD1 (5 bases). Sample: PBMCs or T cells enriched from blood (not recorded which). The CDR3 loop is CASSSAGYPYEQYF. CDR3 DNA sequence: TGTGCCAGCAGCTCGGCAGGGTACCCCTACGAGCAGTACTTC. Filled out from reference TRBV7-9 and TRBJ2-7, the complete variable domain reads DTGVSQNPRHKITKRGQNVTFRCDPISEHNRLYWYRQTLGQGPEFLTYFQNEAQLEKSRLLSDRFSAERPKGSFSTLEIQRTEQGDSAMYLCASSSAGYPYEQYFGPGTRLTVT.